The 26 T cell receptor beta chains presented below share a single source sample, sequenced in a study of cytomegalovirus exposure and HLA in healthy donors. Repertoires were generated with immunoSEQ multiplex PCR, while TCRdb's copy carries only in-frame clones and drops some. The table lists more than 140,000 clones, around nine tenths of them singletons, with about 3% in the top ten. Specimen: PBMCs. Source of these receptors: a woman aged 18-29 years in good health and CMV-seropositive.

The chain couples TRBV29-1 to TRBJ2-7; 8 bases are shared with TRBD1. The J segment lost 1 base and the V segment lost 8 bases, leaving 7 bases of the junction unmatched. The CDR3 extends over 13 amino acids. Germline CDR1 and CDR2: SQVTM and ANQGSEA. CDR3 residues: CSCGQGISYEQYF. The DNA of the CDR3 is TGCAGCTGCGGACAGGGTATATCCTACGAGCAGTACTTC.

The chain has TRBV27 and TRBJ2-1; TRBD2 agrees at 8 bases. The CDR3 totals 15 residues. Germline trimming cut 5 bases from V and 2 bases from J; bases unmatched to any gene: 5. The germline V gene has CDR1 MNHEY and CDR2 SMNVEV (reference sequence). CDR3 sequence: CASSKMTSAYNEQFF. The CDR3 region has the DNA TGTGCCAGCAGTAAAATGACTAGCGCCTACAATGAGCAGTTCTTC.

The CDR3 bases are TGCAGCGTTGAGAAATTCAGGGGGCGAGGTGGCACTGAAGCTTTCTTT. This translates into CSVEKFRGRGGTEAFF. The chain recombines TRBV29-1 with TRBJ1-1; 8 nucleotides match TRBD1. V lost 3 bases and J lost 4; bases outside the gene matches: 13. The germline CDR1 and CDR2 sequences are SQVTM and ANQGSEA. The CDR3 covers 16 residues. Using reference TRBV29-1 and TRBJ1-1 for the parts outside the CDR3, the full variable domain is SAVISQKPSRDICQRGTSLTIQCQVDSQVTMMFWYRQQPGQSLTLIATANQGSEATYESGFVIDKFPISRPNLTFSTLTVSNMSPEDSSIYLCSVEKFRGRGGTEAFFGQGTRLTVV.

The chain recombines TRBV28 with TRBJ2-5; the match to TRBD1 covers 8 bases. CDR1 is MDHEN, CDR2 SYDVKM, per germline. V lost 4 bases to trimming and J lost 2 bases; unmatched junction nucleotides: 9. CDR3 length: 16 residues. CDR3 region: CASSSVGQALQETQYF. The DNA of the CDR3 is TGTGCCAGCAGTTCCGTGGGACAGGCTTTGCAAGAGACCCAGTACTTC.

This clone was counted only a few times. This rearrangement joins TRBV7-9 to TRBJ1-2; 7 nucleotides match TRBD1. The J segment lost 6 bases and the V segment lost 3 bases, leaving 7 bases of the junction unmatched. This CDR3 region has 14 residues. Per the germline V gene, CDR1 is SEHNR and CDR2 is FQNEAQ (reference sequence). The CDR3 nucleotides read TGTGCCAGCAGCTTGGCAGGGACAGAGAATGGCTACACCTTC. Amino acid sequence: CASSLAGTENGYTF.

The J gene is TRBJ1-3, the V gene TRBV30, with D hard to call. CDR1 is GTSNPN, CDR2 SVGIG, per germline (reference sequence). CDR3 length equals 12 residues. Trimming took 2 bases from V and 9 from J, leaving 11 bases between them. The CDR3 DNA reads TGTGCCTGGAGTAGAATATCGGGCACCATATATTTT. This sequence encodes CAWSRISGTIYF.

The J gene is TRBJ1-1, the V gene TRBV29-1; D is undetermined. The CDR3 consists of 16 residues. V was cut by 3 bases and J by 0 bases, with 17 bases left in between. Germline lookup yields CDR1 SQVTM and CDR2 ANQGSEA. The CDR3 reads CSVDLPLGVMNTEAFF. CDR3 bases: TGCAGCGTTGATTTGCCCCTCGGGGTTATGAACACTGAAGCTTTCTTT.

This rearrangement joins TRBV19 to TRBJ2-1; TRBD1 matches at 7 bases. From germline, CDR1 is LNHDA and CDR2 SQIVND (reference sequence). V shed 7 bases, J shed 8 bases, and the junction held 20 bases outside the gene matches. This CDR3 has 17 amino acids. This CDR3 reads CASNRIPGGSGFDEQFF. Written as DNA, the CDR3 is TGTGCCAGTAACCGCATTCCAGGGGGTTCGGGGTTCGATGAGCAGTTCTTC.

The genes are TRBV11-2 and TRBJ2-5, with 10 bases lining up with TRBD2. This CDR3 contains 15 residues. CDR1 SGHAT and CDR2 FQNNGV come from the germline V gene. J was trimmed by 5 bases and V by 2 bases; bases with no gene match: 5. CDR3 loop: CASSLTSGVEETQYF. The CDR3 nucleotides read TGTGCCAGCAGCTTAACTAGCGGGGTTGAGGAGACCCAGTACTTC.

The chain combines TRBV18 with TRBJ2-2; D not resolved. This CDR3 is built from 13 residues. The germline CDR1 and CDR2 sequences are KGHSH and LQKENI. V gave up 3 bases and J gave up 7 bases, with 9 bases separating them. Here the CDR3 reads CASSPLDIGELFF. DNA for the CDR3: TGTGCCAGCTCACCTCTAGATATCGGGGAGCTGTTTTTT.

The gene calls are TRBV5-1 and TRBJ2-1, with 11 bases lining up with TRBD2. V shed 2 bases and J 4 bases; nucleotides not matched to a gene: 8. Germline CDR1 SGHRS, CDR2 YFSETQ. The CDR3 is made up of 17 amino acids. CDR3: CASSFWTSGLIYNEQFF. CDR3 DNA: TGCGCCAGCAGCTTCTGGACTAGCGGGCTGATTTACAATGAGCAGTTCTTC.

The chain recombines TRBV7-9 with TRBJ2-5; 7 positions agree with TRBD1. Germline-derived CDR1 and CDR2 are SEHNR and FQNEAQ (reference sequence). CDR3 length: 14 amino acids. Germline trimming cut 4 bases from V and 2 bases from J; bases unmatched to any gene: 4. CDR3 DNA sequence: TGTGCCAGCAGCTCACGGGACAGACAAGAGACCCAGTACTTC. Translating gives CASSSRDRQETQYF.

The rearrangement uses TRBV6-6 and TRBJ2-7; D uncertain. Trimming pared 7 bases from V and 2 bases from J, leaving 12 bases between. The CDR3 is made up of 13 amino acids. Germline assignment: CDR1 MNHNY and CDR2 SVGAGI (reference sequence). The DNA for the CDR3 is TGTGCCAGCATCCCTGGGCCCCCCTACGAGCAGTACTTC. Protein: CASIPGPPYEQYF.

CDR3 residues: CASSLLRDGSEQYF. The CDR3 nucleotides read TGTGCCAGCAGCTTATTGCGGGATGGTTCCGAGCAGTACTTC. This chain links TRBV7-2 with TRBJ2-7, with D tentatively TRBD2 (6 bases). The CDR3 length is 14 residues. Trimming stripped 2 bases from V and 6 bases from J, with 14 bases between. Germline V gives CDR1 SGHTA, CDR2 FQGNSA.

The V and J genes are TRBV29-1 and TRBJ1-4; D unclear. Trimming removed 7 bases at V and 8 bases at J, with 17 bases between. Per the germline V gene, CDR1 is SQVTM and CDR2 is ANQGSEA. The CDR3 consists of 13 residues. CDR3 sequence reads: CSGMTPGVEKLFF. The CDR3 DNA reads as TGCAGCGGAATGACACCCGGGGTCGAAAAACTGTTTTTT.

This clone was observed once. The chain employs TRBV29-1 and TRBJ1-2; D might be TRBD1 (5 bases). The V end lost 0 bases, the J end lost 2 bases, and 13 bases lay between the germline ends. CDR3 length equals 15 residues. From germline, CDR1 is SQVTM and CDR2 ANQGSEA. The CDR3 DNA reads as TGCAGCGTTGAAGATAGAGGCAGGGCCAACTATGGCTACACCTTC. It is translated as CSVEDRGRANYGYTF.

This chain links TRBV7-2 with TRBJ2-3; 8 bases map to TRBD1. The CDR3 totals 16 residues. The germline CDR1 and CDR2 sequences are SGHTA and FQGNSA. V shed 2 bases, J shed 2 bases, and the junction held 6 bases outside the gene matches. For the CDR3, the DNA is TGTGCCAGCAGCTTAATGGGGGACAGGTCCACAGATACGCAGTATTTT. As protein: CASSLMGDRSTDTQYF.

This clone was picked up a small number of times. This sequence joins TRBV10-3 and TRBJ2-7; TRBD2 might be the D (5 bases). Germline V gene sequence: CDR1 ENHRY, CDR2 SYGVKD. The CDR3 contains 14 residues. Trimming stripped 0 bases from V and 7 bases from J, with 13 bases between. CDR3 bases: TGTGCCATCAGTGAGTCGGCCTCCTCGGGGGAGCAGTACTTC. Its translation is CAISESASSGEQYF.

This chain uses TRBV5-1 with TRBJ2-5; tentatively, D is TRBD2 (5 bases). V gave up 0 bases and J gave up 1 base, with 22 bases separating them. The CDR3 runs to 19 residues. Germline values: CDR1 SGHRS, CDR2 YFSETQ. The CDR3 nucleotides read TGCGCCAGCAGCTTGGCCCGGTGGGGAGCGGAGGCTCCCCAAGAGACCCAGTACTTC. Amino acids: CASSLARWGAEAPQETQYF.

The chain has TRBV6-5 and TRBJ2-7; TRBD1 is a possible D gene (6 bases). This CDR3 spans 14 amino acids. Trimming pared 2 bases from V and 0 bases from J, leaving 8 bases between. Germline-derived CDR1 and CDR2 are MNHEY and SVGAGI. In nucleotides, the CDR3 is TGTGCCAGCAGTTACACGGACAGCTCCTACGAGCAGTACTTC. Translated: CASSYTDSSYEQYF.

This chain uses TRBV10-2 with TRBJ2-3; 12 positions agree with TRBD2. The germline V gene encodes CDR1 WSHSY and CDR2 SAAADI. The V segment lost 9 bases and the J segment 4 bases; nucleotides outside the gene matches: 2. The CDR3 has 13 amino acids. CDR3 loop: CASGTSGSDTQYF. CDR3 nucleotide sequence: TGCGCCAGTGGGACTAGCGGGTCAGATACGCAGTATTTT.

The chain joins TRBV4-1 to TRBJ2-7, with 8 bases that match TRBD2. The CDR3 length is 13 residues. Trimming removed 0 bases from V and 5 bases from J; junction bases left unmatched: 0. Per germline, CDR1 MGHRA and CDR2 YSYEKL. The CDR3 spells CASSQEAGDEQYF. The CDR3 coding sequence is TGCGCCAGCAGCCAAGAAGCGGGAGACGAGCAGTACTTC.

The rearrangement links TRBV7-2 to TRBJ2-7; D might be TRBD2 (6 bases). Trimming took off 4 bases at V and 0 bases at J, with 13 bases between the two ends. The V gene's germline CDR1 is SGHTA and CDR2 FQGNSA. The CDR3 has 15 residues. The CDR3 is CASSSVAESSYEQYF. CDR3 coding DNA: TGTGCCAGCAGCTCAGTAGCGGAAAGCTCCTACGAGCAGTACTTC.

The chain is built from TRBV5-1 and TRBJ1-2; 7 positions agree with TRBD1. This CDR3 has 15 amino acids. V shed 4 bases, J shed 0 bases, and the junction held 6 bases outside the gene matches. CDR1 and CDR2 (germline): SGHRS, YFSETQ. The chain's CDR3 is CASSTGQVANYGYTF. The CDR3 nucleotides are TGCGCCAGCAGCACCGGACAGGTAGCTAACTATGGCTACACCTTC.

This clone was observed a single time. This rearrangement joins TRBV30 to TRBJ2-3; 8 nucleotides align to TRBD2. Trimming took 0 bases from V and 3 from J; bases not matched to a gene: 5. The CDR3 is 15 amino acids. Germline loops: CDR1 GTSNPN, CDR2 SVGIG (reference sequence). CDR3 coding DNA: TGTGCCTGGAGTGTACTTAGCGGGAAGACAGATACGCAGTATTTT. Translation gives CAWSVLSGKTDTQYF.

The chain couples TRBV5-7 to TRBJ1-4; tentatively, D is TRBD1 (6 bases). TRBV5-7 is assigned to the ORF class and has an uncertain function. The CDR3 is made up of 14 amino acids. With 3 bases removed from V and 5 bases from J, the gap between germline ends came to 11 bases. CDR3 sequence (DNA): TGTGCCAGCAGCTGGGGGGGGGCCAATGAAAAACTGTTTTTT. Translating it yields CASSWGGANEKLFF.